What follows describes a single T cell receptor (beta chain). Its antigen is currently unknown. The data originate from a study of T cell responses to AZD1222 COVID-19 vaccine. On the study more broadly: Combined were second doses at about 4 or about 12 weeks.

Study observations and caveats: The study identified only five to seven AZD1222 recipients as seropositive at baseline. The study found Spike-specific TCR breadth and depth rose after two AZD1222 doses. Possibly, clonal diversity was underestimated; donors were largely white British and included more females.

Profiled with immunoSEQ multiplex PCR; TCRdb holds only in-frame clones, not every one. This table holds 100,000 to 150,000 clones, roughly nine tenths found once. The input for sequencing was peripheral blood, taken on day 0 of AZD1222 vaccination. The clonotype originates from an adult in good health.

CDR3 sequence reads: CASSLGWANTEAFF. The CDR3 DNA reads TGTGCCAGCAGCTTAGGGTGGGCGAACACTGAAGCTTTCTTT. V and J are TRBV7-9 and TRBJ1-1; D ambiguous. The CDR3 loop spans 14 amino acids. Germline CDR1 is SEHNR and CDR2 is FQNEAQ (reference sequence). Trimming took off 1 base at V and 1 base at J, with 7 bases between the two ends.